This T cell receptor beta chain was identified in a study of cytomegalovirus exposure and HLA in healthy donors. Study-wide findings and caveats: Later analysis demonstrated an association between a missense DCLRE1C variant and TCR beta V- and J-gene trimming.

CDR3 length: 14 residues. Trimming pared 2 bases from V and 1 base from J, leaving 9 bases between. The germline V gene encodes CDR1 MNHEY and CDR2 SMNVEV (reference sequence). 60 Vbeta and 13 Jbeta primers were used in PCR. The data were produced by immunoSEQ multiplex PCR, yet TCRdb's version contains in-frame clones alone and is incomplete. Of over 150,000 clones listed, 77% were seen once; the top ten hold roughly 3.7%. Of note for this clone: Antigen unknown.

The source of this sequence is a woman aged 55-70 years in good health and CMV-seropositive. The specimen was PBMCs. The V call is TRBV27, the J call TRBJ2-7, with TRBD2 as a possible D gene (6 bases). CDR3 protein: CASSLGAGSYEQYF. CDR3 in DNA: TGTGCCAGCAGTTTAGGGGCGGGATCCTACGAGCAGTACTTC.